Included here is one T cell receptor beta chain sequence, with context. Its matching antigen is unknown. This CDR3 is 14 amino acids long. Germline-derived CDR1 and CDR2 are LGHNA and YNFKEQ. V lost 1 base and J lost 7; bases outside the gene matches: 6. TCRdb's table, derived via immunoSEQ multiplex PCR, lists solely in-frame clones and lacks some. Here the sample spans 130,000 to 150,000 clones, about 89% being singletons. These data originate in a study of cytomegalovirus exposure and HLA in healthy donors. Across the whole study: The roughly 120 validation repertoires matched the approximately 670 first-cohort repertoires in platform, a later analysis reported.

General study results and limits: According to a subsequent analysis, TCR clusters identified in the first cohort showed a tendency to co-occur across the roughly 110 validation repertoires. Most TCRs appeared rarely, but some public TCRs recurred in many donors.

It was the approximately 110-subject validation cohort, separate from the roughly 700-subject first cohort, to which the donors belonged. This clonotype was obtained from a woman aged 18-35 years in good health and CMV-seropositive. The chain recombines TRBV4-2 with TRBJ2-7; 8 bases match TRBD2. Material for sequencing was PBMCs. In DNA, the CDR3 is TGTGCCAGCAGCCAAGGAGCGGGAGTGACAGAGCAGTACTTC. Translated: CASSQGAGVTEQYF.